These T cell receptor beta chains were read from a single sample in a study of CD8+ T cells in alopecia areata. TCRdb keeps only in-frame clones here, not all; method: immunoSEQ multiplex PCR. The data show some 200,000 clones, 50% to 70% seen once. Sample: CD4+ T cells sorted from blood, taken at week 0. The receptors were sampled from a human donor with alopecia areata. CDR3s include the opening cysteine and the closing phenylalanine or tryptophan. A D gene is named only where the DNA matches it firmly. Expanded clones are given a class, and other clones once, few, many or no size at all.

cdr3_aa,cdr3_nt,cdr3_length,v_call,d_call,j_call,clone_size
CASTRTGFNTEAFF,TGTGCCAGCACCCGGACAGGGTTTAACACTGAAGCTTTCTTT,14,TRBV13,TRBD1,TRBJ1-1,NA
CASSLEAKDYSPLHF,TGCGCCAGCAGCTTGGAGGCCAAGGATTATTCACCCCTCCACTTT,15,TRBV5-1,NA,TRBJ1-6,NA
CASSLLALVTDTQYF,TGTGCCAGCAGCTTATTGGCGCTAGTGACAGATACGCAGTATTTT,15,TRBV7-2,NA,TRBJ2-3,few
CASSGTAVTGELFF,TGTGCCAGCAGTGGGACGGCTGTCACCGGGGAGCTGTTTTTT,14,TRBV2,NA,TRBJ2-2,NA
CASSPQGTPYEQYF,TGTGCCAGCAGCCCGCAGGGAACACCCTACGAGCAGTACTTC,14,TRBV9,NA,TRBJ2-7,few
CAWRGTGAQFF,TGTGCCTGGAGAGGGACCGGCGCTCAGTTCTTC,11,TRBV30,NA,TRBJ2-1,NA
CASSPGSGGARQPQHF,TGCGCCAGCAGCCCGGGTTCAGGGGGCGCACGGCAGCCCCAGCATTTT,16,TRBV5-1,TRBD1,TRBJ1-5,NA
CAWSVAGSGTQYF,TGTGCCTGGAGTGTAGCGGGGTCGGGCACGCAGTATTTT,13,TRBV30,TRBD2,TRBJ2-3,few
CSVEWAMGAYGYTF,TGCAGCGTTGAATGGGCAATGGGTGCCTATGGCTACACCTTC,14,TRBV29-1,NA,TRBJ1-2,few
CASSEGSWDPNTGELFF,TGTGCCAGCAGCGAAGGGAGCTGGGACCCGAACACCGGGGAGCTGTTTTTT,17,TRBV4-2,NA,TRBJ2-2,once
CASSLSGGWAPLHF,TGTGCCAGCAGTTTATCAGGGGGTTGGGCACCCCTCCACTTT,14,TRBV27,NA,TRBJ1-6,NA
CASRTGARPGELFF,TGTGCCAGTCGGACCGGGGCTCGTCCCGGGGAGCTGTTTTTT,14,TRBV11-2,NA,TRBJ2-2,NA
CASSMGQGGETQYF,TGCGCCAGCAGCATGGGACAGGGAGGAGAGACCCAGTACTTC,14,TRBV5-1,TRBD1,TRBJ2-5,NA
CASSVSSSSDTQYF,TGTGCCAGCAGCGTCAGTTCCTCCTCAGATACGCAGTATTTT,14,TRBV9,NA,TRBJ2-3,NA
CASSEGPTDTEAFF,TGTGCCAGCAGTGAGGGACCGACGGACACTGAAGCTTTCTTT,14,TRBV25-1,NA,TRBJ1-1,NA
CASSLFSGGELFF,TGTGCCAGCAGCTTATTTTCCGGAGGGGAGCTGTTTTTT,13,TRBV7-6,NA,TRBJ2-2,NA
CASSPHRENTEAFF,TGCGCCAGCAGCCCACACAGGGAGAACACTGAAGCTTTCTTT,14,TRBV5-1,NA,TRBJ1-1,NA
CSGTEGNEKLFF,TGCAGCGGCACGGAGGGGAATGAAAAACTGTTTTTT,12,TRBV29-1,NA,TRBJ1-4,NA
CASRGMANQPQHF,TGTGCCAGCAGGGGAATGGCTAATCAGCCCCAGCATTTT,13,TRBV25-1,NA,TRBJ1-5,NA
CATSRGGGYQETQYF,TGTGCCACCAGCCGGGGCGGGGGGTACCAAGAGACCCAGTACTTC,15,TRBV15,TRBD2,TRBJ2-5,NA
CASSRDGDEQYF,TGTGCCAGCTCACGCGACGGTGACGAGCAGTACTTC,12,TRBV18,NA,TRBJ2-7,NA
CASSLAEGIPGETQYF,TGTGCCAGCAGCTTAGCCGAGGGTATACCAGGAGAGACCCAGTACTTC,16,TRBV7-2,NA,TRBJ2-5,NA
CASSQERANNQPQHF,TGCGCCAGCAGCCAAGAACGGGCCAACAATCAGCCCCAGCATTTT,15,TRBV4-1,NA,TRBJ1-5,few
CASSQFQDLFNQPQHF,TGTGCCAGCAGCCAATTCCAGGACCTCTTCAATCAGCCCCAGCATTTT,16,TRBV14,NA,TRBJ1-5,few
CASSDLGETQYF,TGTGCCAGCAGTGATCTCGGAGAGACCCAGTACTTC,12,TRBV2,NA,TRBJ2-5,NA
CASKLRTEAFF,TGTGCCAGCAAACTAAGAACTGAAGCTTTCTTT,11,TRBV27,NA,TRBJ1-1,NA
CASSYRGTGNTIYF,TGTGCCAGCAGTTATCGGGGCACTGGAAACACCATATATTTT,14,TRBV6-5,NA,TRBJ1-3,NA
CASSDPGYGNQPQHF,TGTGCCAGCAGTGACCCCGGGTACGGCAATCAGCCCCAGCATTTT,15,TRBV2,NA,TRBJ1-5,few
CASSYEGGRYNEQFF,TGTGCCAGCAGTTACGAGGGGGGCCGCTACAATGAGCAGTTCTTC,15,TRBV6-6,NA,TRBJ2-1,few
CASSGAGTESYEQYF,TGTGCCAGCAGCGGAGCCGGGACAGAGTCCTACGAGCAGTACTTC,15,TRBV7-9,TRBD1,TRBJ2-7,NA
CASSERGTASSYEQYF,TGTGCCAGCAGCGAACGAGGGACAGCCTCTTCCTACGAGCAGTACTTC,16,TRBV5-6,TRBD1,TRBJ2-7,NA
CASSLSATNEKLFF,TGTGCCAGCAGTCTCTCTGCAACTAATGAAAAACTGTTTTTT,14,TRBV6-5,NA,TRBJ1-4,NA
CAWRQLANEQFF,TGTGCCTGGCGCCAACTAGCGAATGAGCAGTTCTTC,12,TRBV30,TRBD2,TRBJ2-1,NA